This TCR beta chain came from a study of blood T cell repertoires in COVID-19. Across the study: The cDNA or gDNA used as material had been derived from T cells, B-cell-depleted T cells, or PBMCs.

The CDR3 length is 13 residues. Trimming stripped 3 bases from V and 2 bases from J, with 6 bases between. Germline V lookup: CDR1 MRHNA, CDR2 SNTAGT. The assay was immunoSEQ multiplex PCR, and TCRdb's table has in-frame clones only and misses some. The sample yields fewer than 70,000 clones, 70% to 90% seen once. Sequencing was carried out using peripheral blood. The receptor comes from a man aged 35 to 55 with COVID-19, enrolled during active disease. The chain uses TRBV6-4 and TRBJ2-3, with unresolved D. DNA of the CDR3: TGTGCCAGCAGTGATCAAAACACAGATACGCAGTATTTT. Its protein product is CASSDQNTDTQYF.